This TCR beta chain was identified during a study of CD8+CD57+ T cells in acquired aplastic anemia. Study background: Sorted CD4+ and CD8+ cells gave a mean 3.2 ug DNA, range roughly 0.18 to 30 ug.

Sequencing involved patients with CD8+CD57+ cell expansion previously shown by flow cytometry. Each of the patients presented with severe acquired aplastic anemia. This clonotype occurred many times. Antigen specificity is unknown. General study points: Patients and controls had in common twenty-nine CD8+ CDR3 sequences.

CDR3 and TCR beta VDJ profiling relied on a genomic DNA template. TCRdb reanalysed the reads using MiXCR and keeps one entry per CDR3 protein. Of some 200,000 distinct CDR3 sequences in the sample, approximately 52% were seen once. Germline V gene sequence: CDR1 SGHRS, CDR2 YFSETQ. The junction had 5 bases not matched to a gene; V was cut back by 4 bases and J by 1 base. This CDR3 is 15 amino acids long. This TCR was sampled from a human donor with aplastic anemia. This chain connects TRBV5-1 to TRBJ2-3, with TRBD2 matching 8 bases. Material: sorted CD4+, CD8+, or CD8+CD57+ T cells (not recorded which) from PBMCs. CDR3 amino acids: CASSLRGLGTDTQYF. The CDR3, as DNA: TGCGCCAGCAGCCTCAGGGGACTAGGCACAGATACGCAGTATTTT.